These 5 T cell receptor beta chains came from one sample sequenced in a study of CD8 T cells in ankylosing spondylitis. Study-level findings and limits: Seemingly characteristic of ankylosing spondylitis blood was a TCR beta motif consisting of about 8 highly homologous variants.

TCRdb used MiXCR to reprocess the 5' RACE reads, holding one entry per CDR3 protein. The sample yields approximately 440,000 distinct CDR3 sequences, about a sixth seen once. Their recognized antigens are unknown. The specimen was blood, either unsorted or a sorted T cell fraction (not recorded which). The receptors were sampled from a male donor with ankylosing spondylitis.

The chain links TRBV20-1 to TRBJ1-5; 7 bases align to TRBD1. The CDR3 is 13 amino acids. The germline CDR1 and CDR2 sequences are DFQATT and SNEGSKA (reference sequence). V lost 4 bases to trimming and J lost 6 bases; unmatched junction nucleotides: 6. CDR3 loop: CSAKNRGGQPQHF. CDR3 coding DNA: TGCAGTGCTAAGAACAGGGGAGGTCAGCCCCAGCATTTT.

Only a few counts were recorded for this clonotype. The chain uses TRBV6-5 and TRBJ1-4; tentative D call: TRBD1 (5 bases). CDR1 is MNHEY, CDR2 SVGAGI, per germline. The CDR3 runs 15 residues. V lost 0 bases, J lost 13 bases, and 18 bases lay in between. The CDR3 loop is CASSYSGDVGGGLFF. CDR3 coding DNA: TGTGCCAGCAGTTACTCGGGGGACGTCGGAGGTGGACTGTTTTTT.

The chain has TRBV18 and TRBJ2-7; 8 bases are a match to TRBD1. Germline CDR1 is KGHSH and CDR2 is LQKENI. V dropped 6 bases and J dropped 5; count of bases not matched to a gene: 15. The CDR3 is made up of 16 amino acids. CDR3: CASSRSSGQGSHEQYF. The CDR3 DNA follows: TGTGCCAGCTCCCGTTCATCCGGACAGGGATCTCACGAGCAGTACTTC.

The CDR3, as DNA: TGCAGCGTTTCCATCGGCTCTGGAAACACCATATATTTT. It codes for CSVSIGSGNTIYF. This chain joins TRBV29-1 and TRBJ1-3; D remains unclear. Germline CDR1 is SQVTM and CDR2 is ANQGSEA. V was shortened by 5 bases and J by 0 bases, with 8 bases between the two germline ends. The CDR3 totals 13 residues.

This sequence joins TRBV6-5 and TRBJ2-7; possibly TRBD2 for D (6 bases). Trimming took off 0 bases at V and 7 bases at J, with 13 bases between the two ends. CDR1 and CDR2 from the germline V gene are MNHEY and SVGAGI. The CDR3 has 14 amino acids. CDR3 sequence reads: CASSYSLGGREQYF. DNA for the CDR3: TGTGCCAGCAGTTACTCCCTCGGGGGAAGGGAGCAGTACTTC.